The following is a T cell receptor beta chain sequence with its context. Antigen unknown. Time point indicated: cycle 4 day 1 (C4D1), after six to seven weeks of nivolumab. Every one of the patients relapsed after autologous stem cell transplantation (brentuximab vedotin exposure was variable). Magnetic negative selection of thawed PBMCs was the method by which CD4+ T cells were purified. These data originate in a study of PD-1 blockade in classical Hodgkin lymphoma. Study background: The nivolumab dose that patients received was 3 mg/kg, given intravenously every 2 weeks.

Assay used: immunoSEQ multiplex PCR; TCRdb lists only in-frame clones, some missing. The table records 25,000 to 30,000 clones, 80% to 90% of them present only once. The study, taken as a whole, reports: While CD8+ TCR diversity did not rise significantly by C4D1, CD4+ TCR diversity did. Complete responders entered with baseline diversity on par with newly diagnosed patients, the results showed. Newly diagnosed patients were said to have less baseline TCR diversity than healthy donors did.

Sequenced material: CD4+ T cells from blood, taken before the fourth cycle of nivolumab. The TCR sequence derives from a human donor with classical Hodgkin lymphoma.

CDR3 DNA: TGCGCCAGCAGCTTGGGAGACGGCTACGAGCAGTACTTC. It encodes CASSLGDGYEQYF. The chain combines TRBV5-1 with TRBJ2-7; no clear D. Deletions cut 0 bases from V and 3 bases from J, with 7 bases between. Germline loops: CDR1 SGHRS, CDR2 YFSETQ. CDR3 length: 13 amino acids.